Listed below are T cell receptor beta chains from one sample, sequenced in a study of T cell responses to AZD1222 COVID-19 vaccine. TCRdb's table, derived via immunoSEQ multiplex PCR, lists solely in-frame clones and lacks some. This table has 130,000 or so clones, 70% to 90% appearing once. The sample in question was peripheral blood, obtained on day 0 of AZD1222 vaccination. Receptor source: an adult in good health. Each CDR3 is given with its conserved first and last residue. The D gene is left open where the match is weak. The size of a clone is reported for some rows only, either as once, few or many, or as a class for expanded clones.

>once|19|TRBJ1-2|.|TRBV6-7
TGTGCCAGCAGTTACTCCCCGGGGGCCGGGACGCCGGACATATCAAGCTACACCTTC
CASSYSPGAGTPDISSYTF
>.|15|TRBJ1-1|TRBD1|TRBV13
TGTGCCAGCAGCTTAGGCGGGACAGGGAACACTGAAGCTTTCTTT
CASSLGGTGNTEAFF
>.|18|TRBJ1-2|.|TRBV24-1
TGTGCCACCAGTGATGAAAATGATTCGACGGAGAGAAACTATGGCTACACCTTC
CATSDENDSTERNYGYTF
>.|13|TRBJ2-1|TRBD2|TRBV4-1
TGCGCCAGCAGCCATCGACTAGCGTCTGAGCAGTTCTTC
CASSHRLASEQFF
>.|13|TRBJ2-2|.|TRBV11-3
TGTGCCAGCAGCCCTAAGGTGACCGGGGAGCTGTTTTTT
CASSPKVTGELFF
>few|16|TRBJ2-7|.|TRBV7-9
TGTGCCAGCAGCTTACGAGAGGGACCGATCTCCTACGAGCAGTACTTC
CASSLREGPISYEQYF
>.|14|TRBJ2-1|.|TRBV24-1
TGTGCCACATCCCAAGCGCGCTCCTACAATGAGCAGTTCTTC
CATSQARSYNEQFF
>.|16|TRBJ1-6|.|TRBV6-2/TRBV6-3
TGTGCCAGCAGTTACGGTCAGCCCCGGAATATTTCACCCCTCCACTTT
CASSYGQPRNISPLHF
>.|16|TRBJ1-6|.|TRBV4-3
TGCGCCAGCAGCCAAGACAGGGGCGTCGGGGGTTCACCCCTCCACTTT
CASSQDRGVGGSPLHF
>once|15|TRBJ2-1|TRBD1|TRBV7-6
TGTGCCAGCAGCTTACTCTGGGACAGGTACAATGAGCAGTTCTTC
CASSLLWDRYNEQFF
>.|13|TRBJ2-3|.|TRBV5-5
TGTGCCAGCAGCGTTTCTGGGGCAGATACGCAGTATTTT
CASSVSGADTQYF
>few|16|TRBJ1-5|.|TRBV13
TGTGCCAGCAGCCTCCGGGCCGCCGGCCCTATGTTGCCCCAGCATTTT
CASSLRAAGPMLPQHF
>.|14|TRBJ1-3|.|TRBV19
TGTGCCAGTAGCGAGTTGGCTTCTGGAAACACCATATATTTT
CASSELASGNTIYF
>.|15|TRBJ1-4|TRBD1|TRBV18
TGTGCCAGCTCACCCGGGACAGATTATAATGAAAAACTGTTTTTT
CASSPGTDYNEKLFF
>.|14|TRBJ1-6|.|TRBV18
TGTGCCAGCTCACCAGCGGGGGGGGATTCACCCCTCCACTTT
CASSPAGGDSPLHF
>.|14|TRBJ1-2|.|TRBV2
TGTGCCAGCAGTGGACAGGTTCAGGGCTATGGCTACACCTTC
CASSGQVQGYGYTF
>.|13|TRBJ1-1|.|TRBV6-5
TGTGCCAGTACCGGGCTATACAACACTGAAGCTTTCTTT
CASTGLYNTEAFF
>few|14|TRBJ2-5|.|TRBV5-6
TGTGCCAGCAGCGTTGTACCCTCGGGGGAGACCCAGTACTTC
CASSVVPSGETQYF
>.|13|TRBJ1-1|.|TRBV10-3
TGTGCCATCAGTGAGACCTACGAAGGGGAAGCTTTCTTT
CAISETYEGEAFF
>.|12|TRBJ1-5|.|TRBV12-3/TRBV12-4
TGTGCCAGCAGCCGACACAATCAGCCCCAGCATTTT
CASSRHNQPQHF
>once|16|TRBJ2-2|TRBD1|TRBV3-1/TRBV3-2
TGTGCCAGCAGCCAGGATACAGGGGCGAACACCGGGGAGCTGTTTTTT
CASSQDTGANTGELFF
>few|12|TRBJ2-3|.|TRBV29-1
TGCAGCGTTGGAGTTTTGAAAGATACGCAGTATTTT
CSVGVLKDTQYF
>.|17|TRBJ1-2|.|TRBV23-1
TGCGCCAGCAGTCAATCTCGACAGCCATTATCTCCCTATGGCTACACCTTC
CASSQSRQPLSPYGYTF
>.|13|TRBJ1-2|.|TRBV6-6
TGTGCCAGCAGTTACCAGGAGGACTATGGCTACACCTTC
CASSYQEDYGYTF
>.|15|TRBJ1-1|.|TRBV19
TGTGCCAGTAGTCCCCGGGGGCAGGGCTCCTATGAAGCTTTCTTT
CASSPRGQGSYEAFF
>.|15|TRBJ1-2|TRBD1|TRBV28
TGTGCCAGCAGCCCCTCCGGGACAGGGGATGGGGGCTACACCTTC
CASSPSGTGDGGYTF
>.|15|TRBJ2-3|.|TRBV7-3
TGTGCCAGCAGCGAGGGGGTGGCAGTCACAGATACGCAGTATTTT
CASSEGVAVTDTQYF
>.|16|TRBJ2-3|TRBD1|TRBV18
TGTGCCAGCTCACCGCTCTATGGACAGGGGGCAGATACGCAGTATTTT
CASSPLYGQGADTQYF
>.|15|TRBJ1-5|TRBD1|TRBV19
TGTGCCAGCCTCCAGGGGGCGAGGAGCAATCAGCCCCAGCATTTT
CASLQGARSNQPQHF
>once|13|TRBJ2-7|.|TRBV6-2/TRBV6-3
TGTGCCAGCAGTACCCCCAGGTTCTACGAGCAGTACTTC
CASSTPRFYEQYF
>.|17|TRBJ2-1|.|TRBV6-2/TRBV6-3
TGTGCCAGCAGTTACTTCTTGGGGGCTCCCACCTACAATGAGCAGTTCTTC
CASSYFLGAPTYNEQFF
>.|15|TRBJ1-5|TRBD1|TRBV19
TGTGCCAGTGGTGGGACGAGAGGGGGCAGTCAGCCCCAGCATTTT
CASGGTRGGSQPQHF
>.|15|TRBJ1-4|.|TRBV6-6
TGTGCCAGCAGTTACGGGATCTCAACTAATGAAAAACTGTTTTTT
CASSYGISTNEKLFF
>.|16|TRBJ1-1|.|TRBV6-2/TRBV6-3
TGTGCCAGCAGTTCGAACCGGGACGATATGGGGACTGAAGCTTTCTTT
CASSSNRDDMGTEAFF
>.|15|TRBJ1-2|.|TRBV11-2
TGTGCCAGCAGCTTATCCTCCCCTCGGAGGGATGGCTACACCTTC
CASSLSSPRRDGYTF
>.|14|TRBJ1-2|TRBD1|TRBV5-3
TGTGCCAGAAGCTTGGTGCAGGGGGTAAAGGGCTACACCTTC
CARSLVQGVKGYTF
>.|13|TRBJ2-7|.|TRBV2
TGTGCCAGCAAACGGGGAAGAGACTACGAGCAGTACTTC
CASKRGRDYEQYF
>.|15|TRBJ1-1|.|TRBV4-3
TGCGCCAGCAGCCAAGATTTGGGACGGAGTGATGAAGCTTTCTTT
CASSQDLGRSDEAFF
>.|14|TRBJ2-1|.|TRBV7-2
TGTGCCAGCAGCTTCGGGCCCGCCTACAATGAGCAGTTCTTC
CASSFGPAYNEQFF
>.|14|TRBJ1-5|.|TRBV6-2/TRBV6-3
TGTGCCAGCAGTCCCATGCTGAAGGGGCAGCCCCAGCATTTT
CASSPMLKGQPQHF
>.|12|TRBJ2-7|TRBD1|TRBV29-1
TGCAGCGCCTGGGACAGGGCGGGGGAGCAGTACTTC
CSAWDRAGEQYF
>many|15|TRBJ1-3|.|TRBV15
TGTGCCACCAGCAGAGATCGGGGGAGGGGAAACACCATATATTTT
CATSRDRGRGNTIYF